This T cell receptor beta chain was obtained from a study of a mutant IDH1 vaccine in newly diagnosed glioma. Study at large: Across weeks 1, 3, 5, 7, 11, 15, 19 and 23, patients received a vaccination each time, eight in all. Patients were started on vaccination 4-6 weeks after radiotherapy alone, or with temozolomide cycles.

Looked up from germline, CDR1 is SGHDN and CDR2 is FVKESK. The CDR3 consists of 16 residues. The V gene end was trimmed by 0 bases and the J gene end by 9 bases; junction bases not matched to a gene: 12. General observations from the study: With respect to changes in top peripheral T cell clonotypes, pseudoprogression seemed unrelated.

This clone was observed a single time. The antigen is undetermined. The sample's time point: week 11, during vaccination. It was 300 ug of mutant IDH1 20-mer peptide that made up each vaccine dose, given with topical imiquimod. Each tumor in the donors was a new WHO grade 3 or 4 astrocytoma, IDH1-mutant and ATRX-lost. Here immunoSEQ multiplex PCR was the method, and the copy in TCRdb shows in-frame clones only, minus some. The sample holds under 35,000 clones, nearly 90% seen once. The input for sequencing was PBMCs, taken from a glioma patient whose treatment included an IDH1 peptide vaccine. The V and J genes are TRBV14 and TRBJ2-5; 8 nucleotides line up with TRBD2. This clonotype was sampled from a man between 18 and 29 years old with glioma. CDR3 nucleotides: TGTGCCAGCAGCCAAGAAGTTCTCCGCGGGAGGAGGGCCCAGTACTTC. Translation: CASSQEVLRGRRAQYF.